This TCR beta chain was found in a study of control samples from healthy donors and cancer patients. Sequencing was performed with immunoSEQ multiplex PCR; in TCRdb, only in-frame clones are kept and a portion is missing. The table records about 410,000 clones, more than 80% of them present only once. V was clipped by 5 bases and J by 7 bases, with 12 bases between them. Germline lookup yields CDR1 SGHTA and CDR2 FQGTGA. The CDR3 covers 13 residues. Sequencing input: PBMCs. The TCR originated in a man between 35 and 55 years old with head and neck cancer. The chain uses TRBV7-3 and TRBJ1-5, with D possibly being TRBD1 (5 bases). The CDR3 nucleotides read TGTGCCAGCAGCCCTCAGGGAGGCCAGCCCCAGCATTTT. It specifies CASSPQGGQPQHF.